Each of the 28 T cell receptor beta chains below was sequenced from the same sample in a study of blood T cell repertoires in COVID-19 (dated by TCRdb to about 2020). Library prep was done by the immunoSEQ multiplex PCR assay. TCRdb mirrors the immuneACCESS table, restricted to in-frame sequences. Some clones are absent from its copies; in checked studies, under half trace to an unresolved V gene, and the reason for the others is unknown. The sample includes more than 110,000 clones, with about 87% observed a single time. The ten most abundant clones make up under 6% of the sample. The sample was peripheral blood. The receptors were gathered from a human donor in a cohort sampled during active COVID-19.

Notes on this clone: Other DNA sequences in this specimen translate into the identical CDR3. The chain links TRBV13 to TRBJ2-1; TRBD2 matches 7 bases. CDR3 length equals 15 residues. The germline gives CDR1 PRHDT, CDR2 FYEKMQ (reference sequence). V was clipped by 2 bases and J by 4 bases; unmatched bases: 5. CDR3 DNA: TGTGCCAGCAGCTTAATCCTAGCGGCTTACAATGAGCAGTTCTTC. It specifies CASSLILAAYNEQFF.

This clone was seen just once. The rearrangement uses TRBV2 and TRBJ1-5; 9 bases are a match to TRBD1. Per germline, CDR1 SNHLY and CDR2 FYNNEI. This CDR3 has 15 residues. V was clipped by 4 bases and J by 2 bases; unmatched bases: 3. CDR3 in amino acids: CASSVQGAGNQPQHF. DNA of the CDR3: TGTGCCAGCAGTGTACAGGGGGCAGGCAATCAGCCCCAGCATTTT.

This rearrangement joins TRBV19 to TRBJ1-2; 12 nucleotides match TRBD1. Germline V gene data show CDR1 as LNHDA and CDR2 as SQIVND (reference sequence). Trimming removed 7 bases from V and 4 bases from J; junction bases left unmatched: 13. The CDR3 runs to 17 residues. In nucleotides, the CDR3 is TGTGCCAGTATCTCCTCCGGGACAGGGGGCGCAGTCTATGGCTACACCTTC. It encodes CASISSGTGGAVYGYTF.

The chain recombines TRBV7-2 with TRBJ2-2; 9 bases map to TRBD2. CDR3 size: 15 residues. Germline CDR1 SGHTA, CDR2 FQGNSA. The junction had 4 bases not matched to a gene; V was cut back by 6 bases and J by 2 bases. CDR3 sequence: CASRWLAGNTGELFF. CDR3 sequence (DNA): TGTGCCAGCAGATGGCTAGCGGGAAACACCGGGGAGCTGTTTTTT.

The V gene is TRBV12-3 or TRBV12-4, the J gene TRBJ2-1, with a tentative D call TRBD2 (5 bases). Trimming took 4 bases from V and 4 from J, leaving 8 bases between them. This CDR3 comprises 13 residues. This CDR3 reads CASSSAEYNEQFF. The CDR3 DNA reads TGTGCCAGCAGTTCAGCGGAGTACAATGAGCAGTTCTTC.

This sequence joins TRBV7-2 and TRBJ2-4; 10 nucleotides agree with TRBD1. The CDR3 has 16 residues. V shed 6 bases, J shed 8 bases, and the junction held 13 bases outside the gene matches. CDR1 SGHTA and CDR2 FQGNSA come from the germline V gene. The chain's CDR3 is CASRPRTGGGLDIQYF. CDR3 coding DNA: TGTGCCAGCAGACCCCGGACAGGGGGAGGTTTGGACATTCAGTACTTC.

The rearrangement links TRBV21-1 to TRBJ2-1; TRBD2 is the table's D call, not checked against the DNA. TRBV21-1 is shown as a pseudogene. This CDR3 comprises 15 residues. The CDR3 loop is CASSNLRGTYNEQFF. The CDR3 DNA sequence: TGTGCCAGCAGCAATTTGCGGGGGACGTACAATGAGCAGTTCTTC.

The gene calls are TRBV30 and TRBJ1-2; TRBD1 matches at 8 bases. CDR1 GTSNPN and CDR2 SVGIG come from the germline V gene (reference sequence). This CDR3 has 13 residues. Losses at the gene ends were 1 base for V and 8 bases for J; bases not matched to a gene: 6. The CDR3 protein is CAWSDQGAQGYTF. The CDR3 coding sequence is TGTGCCTGGAGTGATCAGGGGGCGCAGGGCTACACCTTC. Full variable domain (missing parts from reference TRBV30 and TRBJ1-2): SQTIHQWPATLVQPVGSPLSLECTVEGTSNPNLYWYRQAAGRGLQLLFYSVGIGQISSEVPQNLSASRPQDRQFILSSKKLLLSDSGFYLCAWSDQGAQGYTFGSGTRLTVV.

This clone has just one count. This CDR3 reads CASSLGDRVHNEQFF. In nucleotides, the CDR3 is TGTGCCAGCAGTTTAGGGGACAGGGTCCACAATGAGCAGTTCTTC. The rearrangement uses TRBV27 and TRBJ2-1, with 9 bases that match TRBD1. Per the germline V gene, CDR1 is MNHEY and CDR2 is SMNVEV (reference sequence). V lost 2 bases to trimming and J lost 5 bases; unmatched junction nucleotides: 4. The CDR3 covers 15 residues.

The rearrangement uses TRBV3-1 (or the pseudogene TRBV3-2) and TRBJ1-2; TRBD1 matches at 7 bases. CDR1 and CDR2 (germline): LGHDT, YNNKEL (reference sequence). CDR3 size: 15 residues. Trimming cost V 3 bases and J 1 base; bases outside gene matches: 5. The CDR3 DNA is TGTGCCAGCAGCCAGGGGGACAGACGTAACTATGGCTACACCTTC. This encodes CASSQGDRRNYGYTF.

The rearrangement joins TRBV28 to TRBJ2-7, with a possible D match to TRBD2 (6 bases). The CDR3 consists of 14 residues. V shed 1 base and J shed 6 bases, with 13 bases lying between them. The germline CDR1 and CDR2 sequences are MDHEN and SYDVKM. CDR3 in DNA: TGTGCCAGCAGTTTATACCCAGGGACTGCCGAGCAGTACTTC. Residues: CASSLYPGTAEQYF.

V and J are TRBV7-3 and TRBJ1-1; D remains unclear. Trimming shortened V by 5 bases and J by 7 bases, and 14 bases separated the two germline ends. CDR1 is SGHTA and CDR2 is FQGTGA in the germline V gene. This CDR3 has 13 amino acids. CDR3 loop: CASSRWGGSEAFF. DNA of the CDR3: TGTGCCAGCAGCCGATGGGGAGGGAGTGAAGCTTTCTTT.

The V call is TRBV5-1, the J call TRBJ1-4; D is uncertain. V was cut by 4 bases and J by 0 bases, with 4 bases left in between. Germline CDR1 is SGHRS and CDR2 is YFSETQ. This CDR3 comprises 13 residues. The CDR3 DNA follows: TGCGCCAGCAGCCTAGCAACTAATGAAAAACTGTTTTTT. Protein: CASSLATNEKLFF.

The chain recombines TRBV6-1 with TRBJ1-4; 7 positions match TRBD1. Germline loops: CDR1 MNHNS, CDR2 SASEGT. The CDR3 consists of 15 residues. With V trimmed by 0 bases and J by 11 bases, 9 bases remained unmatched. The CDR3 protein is CASSEASAGGKKLFF. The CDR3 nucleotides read TGTGCCAGCAGTGAAGCGTCGGCAGGGGGAAAGAAACTGTTTTTT.

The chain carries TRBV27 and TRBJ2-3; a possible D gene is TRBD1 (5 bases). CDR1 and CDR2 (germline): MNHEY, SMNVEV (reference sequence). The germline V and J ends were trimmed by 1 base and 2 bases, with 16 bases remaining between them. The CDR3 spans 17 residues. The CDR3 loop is CASSLYLGAGDTDTQYF. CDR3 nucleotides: TGTGCCAGCAGTTTATACCTTGGGGCAGGCGACACAGATACGCAGTATTTT.

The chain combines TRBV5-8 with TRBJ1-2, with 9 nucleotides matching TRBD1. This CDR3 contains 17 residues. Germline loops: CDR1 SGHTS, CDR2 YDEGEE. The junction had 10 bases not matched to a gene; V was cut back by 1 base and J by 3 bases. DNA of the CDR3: TGTGCCAGCAGCTTGTCGACCCCGGGACAGGGAGACTATGGCTACACCTTC. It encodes CASSLSTPGQGDYGYTF.

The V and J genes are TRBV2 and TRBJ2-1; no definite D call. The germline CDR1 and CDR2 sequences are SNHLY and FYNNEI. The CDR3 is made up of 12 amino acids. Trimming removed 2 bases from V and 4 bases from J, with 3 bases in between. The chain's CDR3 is CASSETYNEQFF. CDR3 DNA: TGTGCCAGCAGTGAAACTTACAATGAGCAGTTCTTC.

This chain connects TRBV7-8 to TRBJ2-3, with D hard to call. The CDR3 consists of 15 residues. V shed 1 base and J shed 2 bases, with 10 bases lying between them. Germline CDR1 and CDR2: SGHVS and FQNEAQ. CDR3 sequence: CASSLVGGLTDTQYF. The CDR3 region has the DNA TGTGCCAGCAGCTTAGTTGGCGGCCTCACAGATACGCAGTATTTT. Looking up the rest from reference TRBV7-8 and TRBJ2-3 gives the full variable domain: GAGVSQSPRYKVAKRGQDVALRCDPISGHVSLFWYQQALGQGPEFLTYFQNEAQLDKSGLPSDRFFAERPEGSVSTLKIQRTQQEDSAVYLCASSLVGGLTDTQYFGPGTRLTVL.

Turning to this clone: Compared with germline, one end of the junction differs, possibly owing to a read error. CDR3 in DNA: TGTGCCAGCAGTCTATCTTCGGGACAGGCTAATGAAAAACTGTTTTTT. Its protein product is CASSLSSGQANEKLFF. The chain joins TRBV27 to TRBJ1-4, with 8 bases fitting TRBD1. This CDR3 comprises 16 residues. Germline V gives CDR1 MNHEY, CDR2 SMNVEV (reference sequence).

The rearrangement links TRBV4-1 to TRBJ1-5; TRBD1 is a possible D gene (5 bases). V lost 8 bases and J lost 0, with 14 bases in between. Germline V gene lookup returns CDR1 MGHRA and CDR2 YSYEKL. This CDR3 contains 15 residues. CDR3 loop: CASRGLGGSNQPQHF. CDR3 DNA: TGCGCCAGCCGGGGGTTGGGCGGTAGCAATCAGCCCCAGCATTTT.

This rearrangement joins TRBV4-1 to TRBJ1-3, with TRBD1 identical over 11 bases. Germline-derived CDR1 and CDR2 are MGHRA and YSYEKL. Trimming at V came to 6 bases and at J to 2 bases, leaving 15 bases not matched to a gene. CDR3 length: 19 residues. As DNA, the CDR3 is TGCGCCAGCAGGTCCGGGACAGGGGGGTTAATCGTCCCTGGAAACACCATATATTTT. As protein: CASRSGTGGLIVPGNTIYF.

The DNA of the CDR3 is TGTGCCAGTAGTGCAAGCCGGGACATATCCTACGAGCAGTACTTC. This sequence encodes CASSASRDISYEQYF. The V gene is TRBV19, the J gene TRBJ2-7, with D possibly matching TRBD1 (6 bases). The CDR3 runs 15 residues. CDR1 LNHDA and CDR2 SQIVND come from the germline V gene (reference sequence). V was pared by 5 bases and J by 1 base, with 15 bases between.

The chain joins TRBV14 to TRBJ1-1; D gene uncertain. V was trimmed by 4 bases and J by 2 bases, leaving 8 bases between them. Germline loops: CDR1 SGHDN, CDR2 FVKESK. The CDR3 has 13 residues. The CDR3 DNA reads TGTGCCAGCAGCCTACTCCGAAACACTGAAGCTTTCTTT. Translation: CASSLLRNTEAFF.

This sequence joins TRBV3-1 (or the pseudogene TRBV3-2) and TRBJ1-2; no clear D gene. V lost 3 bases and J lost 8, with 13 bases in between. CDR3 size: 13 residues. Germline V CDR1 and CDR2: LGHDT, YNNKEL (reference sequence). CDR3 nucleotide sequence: TGTGCCAGCAGCCAGAGGACTAGGTGGGGCTACACCTTC. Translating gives CASSQRTRWGYTF.

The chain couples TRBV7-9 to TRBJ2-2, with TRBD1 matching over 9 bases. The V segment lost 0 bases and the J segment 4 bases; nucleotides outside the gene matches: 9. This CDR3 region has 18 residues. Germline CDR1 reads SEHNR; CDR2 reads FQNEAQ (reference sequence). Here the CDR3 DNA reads TGTGCCAGCAGCTTAGCTGCGGGACAGGGAAGGGTCACCGGGGAGCTGTTTTTT. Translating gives CASSLAAGQGRVTGELFF.

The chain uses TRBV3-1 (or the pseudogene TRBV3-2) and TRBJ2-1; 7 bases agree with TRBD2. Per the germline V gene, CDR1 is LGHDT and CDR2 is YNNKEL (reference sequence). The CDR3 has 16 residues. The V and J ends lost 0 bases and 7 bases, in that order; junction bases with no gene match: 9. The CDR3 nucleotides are TGTGCCAGCAGCCAAGATATCTGGGGGGGAAGGAATGAGCAGTTCTTC. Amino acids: CASSQDIWGGRNEQFF.

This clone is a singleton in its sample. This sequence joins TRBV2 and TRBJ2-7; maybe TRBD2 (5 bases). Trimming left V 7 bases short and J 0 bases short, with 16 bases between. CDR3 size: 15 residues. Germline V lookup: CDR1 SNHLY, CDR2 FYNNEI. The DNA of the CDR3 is TGTGCCAGCACTGATGGACTCGAACCCTCCTACGAGCAGTACTTC. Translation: CASTDGLEPSYEQYF.

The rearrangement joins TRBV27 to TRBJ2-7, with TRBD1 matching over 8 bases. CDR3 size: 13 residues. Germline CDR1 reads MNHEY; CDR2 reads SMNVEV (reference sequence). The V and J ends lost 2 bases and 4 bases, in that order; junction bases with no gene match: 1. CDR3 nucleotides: TGTGCCAGCAGTTTAAGGACAGGGTACGAGCAGTACTTC. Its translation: CASSLRTGYEQYF.